This T cell receptor (beta chain) was captured in a study of Graves' ophthalmopathy and Graves' hyperthyroidism. Study observations and caveats: Ophthalmopathy could be told apart from stable hyperthyroidism by a 13-signature model (around 88% sensitivity, about 81% specificity).

This clonotype has ten or more counts. No antigen is known for it. The authors amplified TCR beta CDR3 regions from RNA transcripts. RT-PCR with HTBI primers came first, then second-round multiplex PCR. TCRdb used MiXCR to reprocess the multiplex PCR reads, holding one entry per CDR3 protein. The sample yields hundreds of thousands of distinct CDR3 sequences, 20% to 25% seen once. The CDR3 length is 15 residues. Trimming stripped 2 bases from V and 5 bases from J, with 19 bases between. Per the germline V gene, CDR1 is DFQATT and CDR2 is SNEGSKA (reference sequence). This TCR was recovered from a woman aged 45 to 65 with Graves' ophthalmopathy. Sequenced: peripheral blood. The V and J genes are TRBV20-1 and TRBJ2-7; unclear D gene. CDR3 in amino acids: CSARPRRAPGHEQYF. The CDR3 DNA is TGCAGTGCTAGACCAAGACGGGCTCCGGGCCACGAGCAGTACTTC.